This T cell receptor (beta chain) was identified during a study of PD-L1 blockade in urothelial cancer. The overall study: Most patients, about nine tenths of the roughly 30, were males with bladder-origin cancer.

Concerning this clone itself: Its matching antigen is unknown.

Study conclusions and caveats: For durable-benefit patients, tumor-associated blood clones expanded more at 3 weeks.

Documented time point: pretreatment peripheral blood. For each patient, 1 to 8 samples were obtained, pretreatment and on-treatment. Method: immunoSEQ multiplex PCR; TCRdb's copy keeps in-frame clones and lacks some. The repertoire holds 55,000 to 80,000 clones, with approximately 84% as singletons. The CDR3 runs to 14 residues. Trimming stripped 0 bases from V and 6 bases from J, with 11 bases between. Germline CDR1 and CDR2: KGHSH and LQKENI. Sample: PBMCs, taken around atezolizumab (anti-PD-L1) treatment. This rearrangement joins TRBV18 to TRBJ1-2, with D possibly TRBD1 on 6 matching bases. This TCR was sampled from a man aged 55 to 69 with urothelial cancer. The CDR3 region has the DNA TGTGCCAGCTCACCACCGGGAGGGGGAGATGGCTACACCTTC. Translated: CASSPPGGGDGYTF.